This T cell receptor beta chain is drawn from a study of human T cells and chemical hapten exposure. For the study at large: Per-sample TCR yield variability stemmed mainly from small pooled library volume differences.

There are a few counts of this clonotype. Individual cDNA molecules (in the library) carried attached unique molecular identifiers. From the RACE reads, TCRdb called clonotypes with MiXCR, one entry per CDR3 protein. The table lists about 31,000 distinct CDR3 sequences, approximately 7.4% of them singletons. Time point reported: healthy volunteer bleed at 2 weeks. Sequencing started from total RNA isolated from unfractionated whole blood. The TCR was taken from a human donor in good health. Some clones in this sample may be carry-over from other donors' samples. The source material was whole blood.

The CDR3 sequence: CSATPPGQGRLAGSYEQYF. The DNA of the CDR3 is TGCAGTGCTACCCCCCCGGGACAGGGGAGACTAGCGGGAAGCTACGAGCAGTACTTC. V is TRBV20-1 and J is TRBJ2-7; maybe TRBD2 (11 bases). The CDR3 spans 19 residues. Germline V CDR1 and CDR2: DFQATT, SNEGSKA (reference sequence). With 4 bases removed from V and 3 bases from J, the gap between germline ends came to 31 bases.